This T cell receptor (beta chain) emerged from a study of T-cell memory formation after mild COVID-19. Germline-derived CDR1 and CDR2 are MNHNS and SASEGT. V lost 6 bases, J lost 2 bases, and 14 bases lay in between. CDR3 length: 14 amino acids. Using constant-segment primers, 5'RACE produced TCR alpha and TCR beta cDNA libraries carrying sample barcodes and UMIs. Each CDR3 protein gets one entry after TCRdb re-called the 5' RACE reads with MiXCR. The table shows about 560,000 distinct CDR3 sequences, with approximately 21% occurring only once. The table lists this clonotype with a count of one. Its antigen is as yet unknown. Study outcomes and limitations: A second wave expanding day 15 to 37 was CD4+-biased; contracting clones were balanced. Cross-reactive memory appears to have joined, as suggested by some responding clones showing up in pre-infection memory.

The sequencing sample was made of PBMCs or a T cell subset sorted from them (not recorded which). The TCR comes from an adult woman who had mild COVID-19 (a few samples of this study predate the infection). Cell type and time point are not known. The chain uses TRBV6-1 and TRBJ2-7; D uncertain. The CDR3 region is CASSAPAAPYEQYF. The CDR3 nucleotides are TGTGCCAGCAGCGCTCCCGCGGCCCCCTACGAGCAGTACTTC.